Below are 31 T cell receptor beta chains sequenced from a single sample in a study of T cell responses to AZD1222 COVID-19 vaccine. Produced via immunoSEQ multiplex PCR; TCRdb's table is partial and in-frame only. In the table there are under 200,000 clones, around 89% of which are singletons. The sample in question was peripheral blood, obtained 28 days after the second AZD1222 dose. These receptors were collected from an adult who received the AZD1222 COVID-19 vaccine.

V gene TRBV27 combines with J gene TRBJ2-7; 7 bases align to TRBD1. With 5 bases clipped from V and 10 bases from J, the junction kept 14 bases outside the gene matches. This CDR3 comprises 14 residues. Germline CDR1 and CDR2: MNHEY and SMNVEV (reference sequence). Here the CDR3 reads CASSTRLGTVRQYF. The CDR3 bases are TGTGCCAGCAGTACCAGACTCGGGACAGTTAGACAGTACTTC.

The J gene is TRBJ2-3, the V gene TRBV19, with D possibly matching TRBD2 (6 bases). The germline gives CDR1 LNHDA, CDR2 SQIVND (reference sequence). This CDR3 contains 15 residues. Trimming removed 6 bases at V and 1 base at J, with 14 bases between. The CDR3 sequence: CASSGGLGGTDTQYF. CDR3 DNA: TGTGCCAGTAGCGGAGGGTTGGGGGGCACAGATACGCAGTATTTT.

The chain employs TRBV5-6 and TRBJ2-3; maybe TRBD2 (6 bases). V was clipped by 0 bases and J by 2 bases, with 10 bases between them. CDR1 SGHDT and CDR2 YYEEEE come from the germline V gene. There are 15 residues in the CDR3. CDR3 DNA sequence: TGTGCCAGCAGCTTGGCCGGGGGTCCCACAGATACGCAGTATTTT. This translates into CASSLAGGPTDTQYF.

The CDR3: CASRPRNRGPSGKENEQFF. In DNA, the CDR3 is TGTGCCAGCAGACCCAGGAACAGGGGTCCTAGCGGGAAGGAAAATGAGCAGTTCTTC. The gene calls are TRBV28 and TRBJ2-1; 9 bases match TRBD2. The V segment lost 6 bases and the J segment 7 bases; nucleotides outside the gene matches: 22. CDR1 MDHEN and CDR2 SYDVKM come from the germline V gene. The CDR3 extends over 19 amino acids.

This clone appeared a single time. V usage is TRBV20-1 and J usage is TRBJ1-1; no definite D call. Trimming took 6 bases from V and 8 from J, leaving 13 bases between them. This CDR3 comprises 11 residues. Germline V gene data show CDR1 as DFQATT and CDR2 as SNEGSKA (reference sequence). The CDR3 DNA reads as TGCAGTGCCCCCACCCCCCGCGAAGCTTTCTTT. Translated: CSAPTPREAFF.

J is TRBJ2-7 and V is TRBV4-2, with D perhaps given as TRBD1 or TRBD2 (7 bases each). Germline-derived CDR1 and CDR2 are LGHNA and YNFKEQ. The CDR3 runs to 16 residues. V lost 1 base, J lost 7 bases, and 20 bases lay in between. In DNA form, the CDR3 reads TGTGCCAGCAGCCAAGGGACCCAGGGGGAGGGGCGGGAGCAGTACTTC. Its translation: CASSQGTQGEGREQYF.

V is TRBV28 and J is TRBJ2-1; TRBD2 matches at 12 bases. The V gene's germline CDR1 is MDHEN and CDR2 SYDVKM. V shed 4 bases and J 5 bases; nucleotides not matched to a gene: 9. CDR3 length equals 17 residues. The CDR3, as DNA: TGTGCCAGCAGTTCGTCTCCACTAGCGGGAGGACACAATGAGCAGTTCTTC. Encoded protein: CASSSSPLAGGHNEQFF.

The chain links TRBV30 to TRBJ2-3; D is possibly TRBD2 (6 bases). Germline loops: CDR1 GTSNPN, CDR2 SVGIG (reference sequence). V lost 7 bases, J lost 0 bases, and 11 bases lay in between. The CDR3 is 13 residues long. The CDR3 reads CAFGRESTDTQYF. CDR3 nucleotide sequence: TGTGCCTTCGGGCGGGAAAGCACAGATACGCAGTATTTT.

The genes are TRBV18 and TRBJ1-6; 7 nucleotides match TRBD1. The length of the CDR3 is 13 residues. The germline V gene has CDR1 KGHSH and CDR2 LQKENI. V was clipped by 8 bases and J by 6 bases; unmatched bases: 4. CDR3 sequence (DNA): TGTGCCAGCACGGGACAGCCTAATTCACCCCTCCACTTT. Its protein is CASTGQPNSPLHF.

Only one count was recorded for this clone. The chain combines TRBV6-5 with TRBJ2-7, with D uncertain. Germline lookup yields CDR1 MNHEY and CDR2 SVGAGI. This CDR3 is 13 amino acids long. Trimming took off 0 bases at V and 5 bases at J, with 8 bases between the two ends. CDR3 residues: CASSYSPGHEQYF. The CDR3 nucleotides read TGTGCCAGCAGTTACTCCCCCGGCCACGAGCAGTACTTC.

The gene calls are TRBV5-6 and TRBJ2-7; TRBD2 matches 9 bases. CDR1 SGHDT and CDR2 YYEEEE come from the germline V gene. V was clipped by 3 bases and J by 3 bases; unmatched bases: 7. This CDR3 region has 15 residues. This CDR3 reads CASSSPGLALYEQYF. The CDR3 coding sequence is TGTGCCAGCAGCTCCCCGGGACTAGCCCTCTACGAGCAGTACTTC.

This chain joins TRBV6-2 or TRBV6-3 and TRBJ2-1; a possible D gene is TRBD2 (6 bases). CDR1 and CDR2 (germline): MNHEY, SVGEGT. The CDR3 extends over 18 amino acids. V dropped 0 bases and J dropped 7 bases, with 22 bases sitting between them. The CDR3 is CASSYSQGSGLTGNEQFF. The CDR3 DNA follows: TGTGCCAGCAGTTACTCCCAGGGTTCGGGACTTACGGGTAATGAGCAGTTCTTC.

This clone has a single count. The chain links TRBV11-2 to TRBJ2-1; D is tentatively TRBD1 or TRBD2 (6 bases each). Germline V gene data show CDR1 as SGHAT and CDR2 as FQNNGV. The CDR3 totals 15 residues. The germline V and J ends were trimmed by 6 bases and 4 bases, with 16 bases remaining between them. This chain's CDR3 is CASRIPGGLYNEQFF. DNA of the CDR3: TGTGCCAGCAGGATCCCCGGGGGCCTATACAATGAGCAGTTCTTC. Looking up the rest from reference TRBV11-2 and TRBJ2-1 gives the full variable domain: EAGVAQSPRYKIIEKRQSVAFWCNPISGHATLYWYQQILGQGPKLLIQFQNNGVVDDSQLPKDRFSAERLKGVDSTLKIQPAKLEDSAVYLCASRIPGGLYNEQFFGPGTRLTVL.

CDR3 sequence: CASSSLGGYEQYF. Here the CDR3 DNA reads TGTGCCAGCAGCTCCCTTGGGGGCTACGAGCAGTACTTC. The gene calls are TRBV7-2 and TRBJ2-7; D may match TRBD1 or TRBD2 (5 bases each). This CDR3 has 13 amino acids. V was trimmed by 4 bases and J by 3 bases, leaving 10 bases between them. Looked up from germline, CDR1 is SGHTA and CDR2 is FQGNSA.

The chain employs TRBV11-1 and TRBJ2-1, with unresolved D. This CDR3 comprises 15 residues. Germline V gives CDR1 SGHAT, CDR2 FQDESV (reference sequence). V lost 1 base and J 8 bases, leaving 15 bases between the germline ends. The CDR3 here is CASSLETLTSYEQFF. In DNA form, the CDR3 reads TGTGCCAGCAGCTTAGAGACTTTAACCTCCTATGAGCAGTTCTTC.

This sequence joins TRBV24-1 and TRBJ2-5, with TRBD2 as a possible D gene (5 bases). The length of the CDR3 is 13 residues. In germline, CDR1 is KGHDR, CDR2 SFDVKD. With 9 bases removed from V and 7 bases from J, the gap between germline ends came to 17 bases. CDR3 loop: CATGVPGIGTQYF. The CDR3 DNA reads as TGTGCCACCGGTGTACCCGGGATTGGGACCCAGTACTTC.

This clone was seen just once. This sequence joins TRBV7-8 and TRBJ1-5; D not resolved. The CDR3 covers 16 residues. V was clipped by 1 base and J by 1 base, with 11 bases between them. Germline CDR1 reads SGHVS; CDR2 reads FQNEAQ. The CDR3 protein is CASSLEGGVSNQPQHF. In DNA, the CDR3 is TGTGCCAGCAGCTTAGAGGGTGGGGTGAGCAATCAGCCCCAGCATTTT.

J is TRBJ2-5 and V is TRBV2, with TRBD1 matching over 10 bases. The CDR3 loop spans 14 amino acids. Trimming at V came to 4 bases and at J to 5 bases, leaving 4 bases not matched to a gene. Looked up from germline, CDR1 is SNHLY and CDR2 is FYNNEI. The CDR3 DNA reads TGTGCCAGCAGTGTCGACAGGGGGCGTGAGACCCAGTACTTC. It codes for CASSVDRGRETQYF.

This clone was picked up one time. The rearrangement joins TRBV29-1 to TRBJ2-5, with TRBD1 as a possible D gene (5 bases). CDR1 is SQVTM, CDR2 ANQGSEA, per germline. The CDR3 has 16 amino acids. V lost 0 bases and J lost 1, with 15 bases in between. The CDR3 sequence: CSVEEAGSPRQETQYF. The CDR3 region has the DNA TGCAGCGTTGAAGAAGCAGGGTCCCCGCGCCAAGAGACCCAGTACTTC.

The chain employs TRBV10-1 and TRBJ2-3, with 7 bases that match TRBD2. The germline V gene encodes CDR1 WNHNN and CDR2 SYGVQD (reference sequence). The trim removed 2 bases at V and 5 bases at J, leaving 10 bases unmatched. The length of the CDR3 is 16 residues. CDR3 loop: CASSEVGEGPEDTQYF. CDR3 bases: TGCGCCAGCAGTGAGGTGGGGGAGGGCCCTGAAGATACGCAGTATTTT.

This chain connects TRBV5-1 to TRBJ2-3; 9 bases are a match to TRBD2. The junction had 7 bases not matched to a gene; V was cut back by 4 bases and J by 1 base. Germline V gives CDR1 SGHRS, CDR2 YFSETQ. The CDR3 contains 16 residues. CDR3: CASSPLLAGGTDTQYF. In DNA form, the CDR3 reads TGCGCCAGCAGCCCCCTTTTAGCGGGGGGCACAGATACGCAGTATTTT.

The chain recombines TRBV5-4 with TRBJ2-7; a weak D match, TRBD2 (7 bases). V was trimmed by 4 bases and J by 0 bases, leaving 20 bases between them. This CDR3 has 17 residues. Germline lookup yields CDR1 SGHNT and CDR2 YYREEE (reference sequence). This CDR3 is CASSPYGGGGGSYEQYF. The CDR3 DNA reads as TGTGCCAGCAGCCCCTACGGCGGGGGCGGGGGCTCCTACGAGCAGTACTTC.

J is TRBJ1-6 and V is TRBV5-4; D remains unclear. CDR1 SGHNT and CDR2 YYREEE come from the germline V gene (reference sequence). This CDR3 spans 14 amino acids. V was clipped by 0 bases and J by 6 bases, with 7 bases between them. The CDR3 loop reads CASSLEQPNSPLHF. The CDR3 DNA reads as TGTGCCAGCAGCTTGGAACAGCCTAATTCACCCCTCCACTTT.

The V gene is TRBV7-2, the J gene TRBJ2-7; TRBD1 is a possible D gene (5 bases). Germline CDR1 is SGHTA and CDR2 is FQGNSA. This CDR3 is 14 amino acids long. The V end lost 2 bases, the J end lost 0 bases, and 8 bases lay between the germline ends. CDR3 nucleotide sequence: TGTGCCAGCAGCTTATCAAGGGGCTCCTACGAGCAGTACTTC. Protein product: CASSLSRGSYEQYF.

The V gene is TRBV15, the J gene TRBJ2-5, with D maybe TRBD2 (6 bases). CDR3 size: 14 residues. The germline V and J ends were trimmed by 0 bases and 5 bases, with 10 bases remaining between them. The V gene's germline CDR1 is LNHNV and CDR2 YYDKDF (reference sequence). The CDR3 DNA is TGTGCCACCAGCAGAGACAGGGCGGGGGAGACCCAGTACTTC. It encodes CATSRDRAGETQYF.

The chain combines TRBV28 with TRBJ1-4, with D tentatively TRBD1 (5 bases). The CDR3 runs 16 residues. V shed 2 bases and J shed 8 bases, with 18 bases lying between them. Germline V gene lookup returns CDR1 MDHEN and CDR2 SYDVKM. The CDR3 protein is CASSLSGKGQREKLFF. The CDR3 DNA reads as TGTGCCAGCAGTTTAAGTGGAAAGGGGCAAAGGGAAAAACTGTTTTTT.

This clone was seen a single time. The V and J genes are TRBV27 and TRBJ1-2; a weak D match, TRBD1 (5 bases). Trimming stripped 3 bases from V and 6 bases from J, with 11 bases between. CDR3 length: 13 residues. CDR1 and CDR2 from the germline V gene are MNHEY and SMNVEV (reference sequence). CDR3 region: CASSFSGGNGYTF. The CDR3 bases are TGTGCCAGCAGTTTTAGCGGGGGAAATGGCTACACCTTC.

The rearrangement uses TRBV7-8 and TRBJ2-7; D perhaps matches TRBD1 (6 bases). The V end was cut by 1 base, the J end by 0 bases, with 13 bases between. CDR1 and CDR2 (germline): SGHVS, FQNEAQ. This CDR3 is 16 amino acids long. This CDR3 reads CASSLGTAISSYEQYF. The CDR3 bases are TGTGCCAGCAGCTTAGGGACAGCTATTAGCTCCTACGAGCAGTACTTC.

The chain has TRBV2 and TRBJ1-2; a weak D match, TRBD1 (5 bases). CDR1 and CDR2 from the germline V gene are SNHLY and FYNNEI. V dropped 6 bases and J dropped 4 bases, with 18 bases sitting between them. The CDR3 has 15 amino acids. CDR3 protein: CASSLNGGGSYGYTF. Here the CDR3 DNA reads TGTGCCAGCAGCCTAAACGGCGGGGGTTCCTATGGCTACACCTTC.

V gene TRBV27 combines with J gene TRBJ1-2, with D perhaps matching TRBD1 (6 bases). This CDR3 has 13 residues. V lost 5 bases and J 8 bases, leaving 15 bases between the germline ends. CDR1 and CDR2 from the germline V gene are MNHEY and SMNVEV (reference sequence). CDR3: CASSGSGGSGYTF. CDR3 sequence (DNA): TGTGCCAGCAGTGGTTCGGGGGGCTCGGGCTACACCTTC.

This clone was picked up one time. The chain uses TRBV3-1 (or the pseudogene TRBV3-2) and TRBJ1-4, with 11 bases aligning to TRBD1. Germline V CDR1 and CDR2: LGHDT, YNNKEL (reference sequence). This CDR3 has 15 amino acids. V lost 4 bases and J lost 6; bases outside the gene matches: 4. The CDR3 bases are TGTGCCAGCAGCCGACCGGGACAGGGGGATGAAAAACTGTTTTTT. Translating it yields CASSRPGQGDEKLFF.